This TCR beta chain is from a study of tumor-infiltrating lymphocytes in oesophageal squamous cell carcinoma. TCRdb redid the calling of the PCR reads with MiXCR, one entry per CDR3 protein. The repertoire has 7,500 to 9,500 distinct CDR3 sequences, 60% to 75% of them found once; the top ten carry roughly 38%. Trimming removed 4 bases from V and 4 bases from J; junction bases left unmatched: 0. This CDR3 is 13 amino acids long. Germline values: CDR1 KGHDR, CDR2 SFDVKD. The sequenced material came from esophageal tumor tissue. The chain employs TRBV24-1 and TRBJ1-2; 9 bases agree with TRBD1. This TCR was recovered from a female donor with esophageal squamous cell carcinoma. CDR3 residues: CATSETGGYGYTF. The CDR3, as DNA: TGTGCCACCAGTGAGACAGGGGGCTATGGCTACACCTTC.